This TCR beta chain comes out of a study of T cells of healthy individuals. This clonotype was counted at least ten times. Using its own MiXCR run on the 5' RACE reads, TCRdb lists one record per CDR3 protein. Of tens of thousands of distinct CDR3 sequences in the sample, roughly 15% are singletons; the top ten hold 15% to 20%. Deletions cut 2 bases from V and 7 bases from J, with 18 bases between. The germline V gene encodes CDR1 DFQATT and CDR2 SNEGSKA (reference sequence). This CDR3 region has 14 residues. The source of this sequence is a human donor in good health. This chain uses TRBV20-1 with TRBJ2-7; maybe TRBD2 (5 bases). The CDR3 spells CSARPGTTVREQYF. The CDR3 DNA follows: TGCAGTGCTAGACCGGGAACCACGGTTAGGGAGCAGTACTTC.